This entry features one T cell receptor (beta chain) sequence. Only in-frame clones appear in the TCRdb table, and some are missing; sequencing was by immunoSEQ multiplex PCR. The data contain 110,000 or so clones, 90% to 95% of them singletons. These data belong to a study of T cell changes during pregnancy in multiple sclerosis. The CDR3 consists of 12 residues. V gave up 8 bases and J gave up 4 bases; unmatched junction bases: 2. Germline lookup yields CDR1 MNHEY and CDR2 SMNVEV (reference sequence). This specimen consisted of peripheral blood, obtained before pregnancy. This chain connects TRBV27 to TRBJ2-1; TRBD2 aligns across 7 bases. The origin of this receptor is a female donor with multiple sclerosis, enrolled in a pregnancy study. CDR3 loop: CASGSGYNEQFF. CDR3 nucleotide sequence: TGTGCCAGCGGTAGCGGGTACAATGAGCAGTTCTTC.